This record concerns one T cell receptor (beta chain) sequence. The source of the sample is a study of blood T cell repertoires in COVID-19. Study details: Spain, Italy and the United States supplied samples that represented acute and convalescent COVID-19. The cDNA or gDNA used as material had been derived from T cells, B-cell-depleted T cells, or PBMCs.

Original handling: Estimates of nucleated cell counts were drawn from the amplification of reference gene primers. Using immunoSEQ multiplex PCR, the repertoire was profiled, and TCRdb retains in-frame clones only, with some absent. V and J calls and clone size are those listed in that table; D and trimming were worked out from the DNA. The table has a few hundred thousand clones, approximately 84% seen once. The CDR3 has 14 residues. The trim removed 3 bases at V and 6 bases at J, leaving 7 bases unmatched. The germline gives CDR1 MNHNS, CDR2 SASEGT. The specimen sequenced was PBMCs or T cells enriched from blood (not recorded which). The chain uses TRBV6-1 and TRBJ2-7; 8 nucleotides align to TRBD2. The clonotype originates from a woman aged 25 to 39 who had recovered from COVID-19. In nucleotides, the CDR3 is TGTGCCAGCAGTGAGTGGAGACTAGCGTCCGAGCAGTACTTC. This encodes CASSEWRLASEQYF.